This T cell receptor beta chain was identified in a study of blood T cell repertoires in COVID-19. Study overall: The study drew acute and convalescent COVID-19 samples from the United States, Italy and Spain. PBMCs, B-cell-depleted T cells, or T cells provided the cDNA or gDNA that made up the material.

Trimming removed 7 bases from V and 0 bases from J, with 16 bases in between. The germline gives CDR1 SNHLY, CDR2 FYNNEI. This CDR3 has 16 amino acids. Patients from Seattle were sampled longitudinally, starting during active infection. Original data processing: Estimated nucleated cell counts came from reference gene primer amplification. TCRdb's table, derived via immunoSEQ multiplex PCR, lists solely in-frame clones and lacks some. The D gene and trimming were derived from the DNA, and the V and J assignments and clone size from that table. The sample shows roughly 240,000 clones, approximately 85% of them seen only once.

Material: peripheral blood. The V and J genes are TRBV2 and TRBJ1-3; a possible D gene is TRBD1 (5 bases). This sequence was found in a woman older than 75 with COVID-19, enrolled during active disease. The CDR3 sequence is CASNKDSKNSGNTIYF. DNA for the CDR3: TGTGCCAGCAATAAAGACAGTAAAAACTCTGGAAACACCATATATTTT.